This T cell receptor (beta chain) was documented in a study of T cell responses to AZD1222 COVID-19 vaccine (dated by TCRdb to about 2021). About the full investigation: TCR sequencing covered over 230 trial participants: about 210 given two doses of AZD1222 and 26 given two doses of MenACWY control vaccine. Trial participants were enrolled into age subgroups of 18-55, 56-69 and 70-plus years, which contained roughly 150, 30 and 60 TCR-sequenced participants, respectively.

The CDR3 runs 14 residues from the cysteine to the phenylalanine. The retained sequence is limited to the CDR3, 42 bases, with the frame set at the first base. The germline V gene (reference sequence) gives CDR1 as LNHDA and CDR2 as SQIVND. From V the trimming removes 9 bases and from J it removes 6 bases, while the gene matches leave 7 bases of the junction unaccounted for. A word on this clone: Which antigen it targets is not known. There are no base qualities to consult, and no much larger clone falls within one base.

What the work shows at the level of the full study, not this receptor alone: CD4 TCRs associated with the vaccine covered the entire spike protein, and the dominant responses were in regions 160-218 and 743-854. In the small 56-69-year group, the increase in depth fell short of significance, most likely because of low power. Nearly half of unique spike-specific TCRs reportedly recognized epitopes outside regions mutated in the B.1.351 and B.1.1.7 variants. Because no samples from the day 14 peak response were available, repertoires could be characterized only after the peak T cell response. Participants were mostly white British, with more females than males. The authors suggested clonal diversity may have been underestimated. Conclusions about previously exposed vaccinees are limited because only six or seven AZD1222 recipients were SARS-CoV-2 seropositive at baseline. After two AZD1222 doses, both the breadth and the depth of spike-specific TCRs were significantly higher than at day 0 and than in MenACWY recipients.

The CDR3 regions of human TCRbeta chains were analyzed by immunosequencing. Per the authors' processing: TCRs in the repertoires were compared against a reference library of SARS-CoV-2-specific TCRs that had been generated with the MIRA antigen-specificity platform. Breadth was defined as the fraction of unique TCRs that were SARS-CoV-2-associated, and depth was defined as the fraction of total T cells that were SARS-CoV-2-associated. Using the MIRA data, every spike-specific TCR was mapped to the spike region that the TCR reacted to and assigned to either a CD4 or a CD8 class. Log10-transformed breadth and depth values were compared by one-way ANOVA with Sidak's multiple comparisons tests. What TCRdb holds here is the immuneACCESS table cut down to in-frame rearrangements. Part of the clones is not present; checked against another copy, under half of the missing clones reflect an unresolved V gene, and the others are unexplained. V and J calls plus clone size are reproduced from that table; the DNA served to infer D and trimming. The sample includes around 99,000 clones, with just over 90% observed a single time. In total, the top ten clones hold around 5.9% of the sample.

Explained via the paper, the time point label denotes: about 28 days (+/-7) after the second vaccine dose. Because spike-specific TCR depth and breadth did not differ between the two schedules, AZD1222 recipients who got a second dose at roughly 4 weeks were pooled with those who got a second dose at roughly 12 weeks. Vaccinee samples came from UK trials COV001 and COV002, including a single-blind randomized controlled phase 2/3 trial of AZD1222 (ChAdOx1 nCoV-19) in healthy adults. Trial participant PBMC samples were collected at day 0 and day 28 after the second dose for TCRbeta chain sequencing.

The chain is encoded by TRBV19 joined to TRBJ1-4; 10 junctional bases match TRBD1. The receptor was isolated from an adult who received the AZD1222 COVID-19 vaccine. The sequenced sample was peripheral blood, obtained 28 days after the second AZD1222 dose. The sequenced DNA is TGTGCCAGCCTCGACAGGGGGCGAGATGAAAAACTGTTTTTT. It encodes CASLDRGRDEKLFF.